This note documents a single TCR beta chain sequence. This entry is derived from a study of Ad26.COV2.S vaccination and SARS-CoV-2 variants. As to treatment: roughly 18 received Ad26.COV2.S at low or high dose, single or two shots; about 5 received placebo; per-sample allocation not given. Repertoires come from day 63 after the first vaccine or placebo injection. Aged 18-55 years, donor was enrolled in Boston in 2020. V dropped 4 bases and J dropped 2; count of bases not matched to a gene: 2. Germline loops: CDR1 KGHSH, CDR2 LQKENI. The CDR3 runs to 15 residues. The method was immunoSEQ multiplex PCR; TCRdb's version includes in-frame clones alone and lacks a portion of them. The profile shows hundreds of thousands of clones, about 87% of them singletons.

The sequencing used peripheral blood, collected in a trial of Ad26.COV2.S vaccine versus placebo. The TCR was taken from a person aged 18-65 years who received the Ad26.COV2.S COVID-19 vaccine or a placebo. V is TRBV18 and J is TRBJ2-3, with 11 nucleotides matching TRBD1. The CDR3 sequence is CASSLGQGATDTQYF. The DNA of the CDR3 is TGTGCCAGCTCACTCGGACAGGGGGCCACAGATACGCAGTATTTT. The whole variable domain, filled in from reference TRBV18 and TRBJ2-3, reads NAGVMQNPRHLVRRRGQEARLRCSPMKGHSHVYWYRQLPEEGLKFMVYLQKENIIDESGMPKERFSAEFPKEGPSILRIQQVVRGDSAAYFCASSLGQGATDTQYFGPGTRLTVL.